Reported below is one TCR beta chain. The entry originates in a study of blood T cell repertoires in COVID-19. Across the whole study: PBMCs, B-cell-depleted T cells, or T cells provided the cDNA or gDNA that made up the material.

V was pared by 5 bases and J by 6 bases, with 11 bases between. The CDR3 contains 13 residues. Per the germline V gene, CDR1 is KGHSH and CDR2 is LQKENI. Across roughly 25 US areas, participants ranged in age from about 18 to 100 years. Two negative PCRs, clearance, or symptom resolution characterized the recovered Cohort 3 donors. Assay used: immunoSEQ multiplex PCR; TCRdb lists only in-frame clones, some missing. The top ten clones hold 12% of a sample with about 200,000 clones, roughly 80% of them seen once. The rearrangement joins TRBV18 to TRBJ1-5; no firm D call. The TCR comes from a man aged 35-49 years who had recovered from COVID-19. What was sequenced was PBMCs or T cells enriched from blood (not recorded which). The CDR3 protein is CASSFGLTQPQHF. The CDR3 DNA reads TGTGCCAGCTCATTTGGGCTTACTCAGCCCCAGCATTTT.